The next 13 T cell receptor beta chains were all read from a single sample in a study of pediatric ulcerative colitis. During colonoscopy, one to two rectal pinch biopsies were collected. Only in-frame clones appear in the TCRdb table, and some are missing; sequencing was by immunoSEQ multiplex PCR. The sample holds some 37,000 clones; 73% are singletons and the top ten take around 0.7%. Input material: gut tissue. These receptors all come from a boy between 10 and 17 years old with moderate ulcerative colitis.

V gene TRBV4-2 combines with J gene TRBJ2-7; 9 bases line up with TRBD1. Losses at the gene ends were 3 bases for V and 4 bases for J; bases not matched to a gene: 4. The CDR3 sequence is 14 residues long. The germline V gene encodes CDR1 LGHNA and CDR2 YNFKEQ. The CDR3 nucleotides read TGTGCCAGCAGCCACACAGGGGGCGAGTACGAGCAGTACTTC. The encoded protein is CASSHTGGEYEQYF.

This clone was counted only a few times. The chain is built from TRBV9 and TRBJ2-6, with D perhaps TRBD2 (6 bases). The CDR3 is made up of 18 amino acids. Trimming pared 4 bases from V and 0 bases from J, leaving 17 bases between. Looked up from germline, CDR1 is SGDLS and CDR2 is YYNGEE. The chain's CDR3 is CASSPQVADSSGANVLTF. The CDR3 DNA is TGTGCCAGCAGCCCTCAGGTAGCGGATTCCTCTGGGGCCAACGTCCTGACTTTC.

The chain employs TRBV7-9 and TRBJ2-5, with TRBD2 matching 7 bases. V lost 5 bases, J lost 1 base, and 4 bases stayed unmatched. This CDR3 is 14 amino acids long. CDR1 SEHNR and CDR2 FQNEAQ come from the germline V gene (reference sequence). The CDR3 DNA reads TGTGCCAGCAGCACCTGGACTAGCCAAGAGACCCAGTACTTC. Translated, it gives CASSTWTSQETQYF.

The V and J genes are TRBV5-6 and TRBJ2-1, with D possibly being TRBD1 or TRBD2 (5 bases each). CDR3 length equals 10 residues. Trimming took off 7 bases at V and 6 bases at J, with 5 bases between the two ends. Germline-derived CDR1 and CDR2 are SGHDT and YYEEEE. The CDR3 nucleotides are TGTGCCAGCGGGGGCAATGAGCAGTTCTTC. Its protein product is CASGGNEQFF.

The chain links TRBV5-1 to TRBJ2-3; no firm D call. Germline V gene lookup returns CDR1 SGHRS and CDR2 YFSETQ. The V end was cut by 0 bases, the J end by 4 bases, with 9 bases between. The CDR3 covers 14 residues. The CDR3 spells CASSLVVGSDTQYF. The CDR3 coding sequence is TGCGCCAGCAGCTTGGTGGTGGGTTCAGATACGCAGTATTTT.

In its sample, this clone was seen once. The chain joins TRBV29-1 to TRBJ2-1, with 9 bases that match TRBD2. The CDR3 has 17 residues. Germline trimming cut 1 base from V and 1 base from J; bases unmatched to any gene: 8. Germline-derived CDR1 and CDR2 are SQVTM and ANQGSEA. The CDR3, as DNA: TGCAGCGTTGAAGGGAATGCCCTAGCGGGGTCCTACAATGAGCAGTTCTTC. Translation gives CSVEGNALAGSYNEQFF.

The V call is TRBV18, the J call TRBJ2-7; no definite D call. With 1 base removed from V and 0 bases from J, the gap between germline ends came to 10 bases. The CDR3 spans 15 residues. Germline CDR1 KGHSH, CDR2 LQKENI. The CDR3 region is CASSPLNDNSYEQYF. DNA of the CDR3: TGTGCCAGCTCACCACTCAATGACAACTCCTACGAGCAGTACTTC.

The chain couples TRBV6-1 to TRBJ1-5; no reliable D call. V lost 2 bases to trimming and J lost 0 bases, with 5 bases between them. CDR1 MNHNS and CDR2 SASEGT come from the germline V gene. The CDR3 totals 14 residues. The CDR3 region is CASSEQYSNQPQHF. DNA for the CDR3: TGTGCCAGCAGTGAACAATATAGCAATCAGCCCCAGCATTTT.

The V and J genes are TRBV21-1 and TRBJ2-7; the table calls TRBD1, which could not be checked here. TRBV21-1 is listed as a pseudogene. The CDR3 is 13 residues long. The CDR3 protein is CASSATGGGRQYF. CDR3 DNA sequence: TGTGCCAGCAGCGCTACAGGGGGAGGGCGGCAGTACTTC.

This chain joins TRBV7-2 and TRBJ2-3; possibly TRBD1 or TRBD2 for D (6 bases each). Germline lookup yields CDR1 SGHTA and CDR2 FQGNSA. V shed 4 bases and J shed 2 bases, with 19 bases lying between them. This CDR3 is 17 amino acids long. The CDR3 DNA follows: TGTGCCAGCAGCTCATCTTTCGGGGGCCCTTACACAGATACGCAGTATTTT. Protein product: CASSSSFGGPYTDTQYF.

Only a few counts were recorded for this clone. The chain carries TRBV7-8 and TRBJ1-2; no clear D gene. Trimming removed 1 base at V and 9 bases at J, with 15 bases between. The CDR3 is 14 residues long. Looked up from germline, CDR1 is SGHVS and CDR2 is FQNEAQ. The CDR3: CASSLDTGIFSYTF. In DNA form, the CDR3 reads TGTGCCAGCAGCTTAGATACGGGGATTTTCAGCTACACCTTC.

The table lists this clone with a few counts. This chain links TRBV7-6 with TRBJ2-2; the D gene is possibly TRBD1 (5 bases). Trimming left V 1 base short and J 5 bases short, with 8 bases between. The CDR3 length is 14 residues. The germline gives CDR1 SGHVS, CDR2 FNYEAQ. The CDR3 region has the DNA TGTGCCAGCAGCTTAGTTCAGGGTACCGGGGAGCTGTTTTTT. It yields the protein CASSLVQGTGELFF.

This sequence joins TRBV19 and TRBJ2-2; 10 bases fit TRBD1. Germline trimming cut 10 bases from V and 6 bases from J; bases unmatched to any gene: 17. Looked up from germline, CDR1 is LNHDA and CDR2 is SQIVND (reference sequence). The CDR3 totals 17 residues. The CDR3 sequence is CAIMRRAGTGVPGELFF. In DNA, the CDR3 is TGTGCCATAATGAGACGAGCCGGGACAGGGGTTCCCGGGGAGCTGTTTTTT.